This TCR beta chain emerged from a study of molecular identifiers for immune sequencing clone quantification. In its sample, this clonotype was seen many times. Its antigen is currently unknown. CDR3 size: 15 residues. Germline values: CDR1 SEHNR, CDR2 FQNEAQ (reference sequence). Trimming took 5 bases from V and 1 from J; bases not matched to a gene: 5. Previously described methods and listed TCR primers were used for bulk TCR libraries. In TCRdb, the PCR reads were re-called with MiXCR into one record per CDR3 protein. The repertoire consists of some 93,000 distinct CDR3 sequences, with around a fifth occurring once and the leading ten covering roughly 1%. Study-level points and caveats: Highly expanded clone sizes could end up underestimated if a barcode were shared by identical TCR molecules.

This TCR derives from a human donor in good health. Some libraries in this study had Jurkat cell RNA spiked in. The chain joins TRBV7-9 to TRBJ1-1, with 9 bases fitting TRBD1. Sample: naive CD8+ T cells from blood, with Jurkat cell RNA spiked in. Subset reported: FACS-sorted CD8+CD4-CCR7+CD45RA+ naive T cells. The CDR3 protein is CASSPGQGTNTEAFF. In DNA, the CDR3 is TGTGCCAGCAGCCCCGGACAGGGGACGAACACTGAAGCTTTCTTT.